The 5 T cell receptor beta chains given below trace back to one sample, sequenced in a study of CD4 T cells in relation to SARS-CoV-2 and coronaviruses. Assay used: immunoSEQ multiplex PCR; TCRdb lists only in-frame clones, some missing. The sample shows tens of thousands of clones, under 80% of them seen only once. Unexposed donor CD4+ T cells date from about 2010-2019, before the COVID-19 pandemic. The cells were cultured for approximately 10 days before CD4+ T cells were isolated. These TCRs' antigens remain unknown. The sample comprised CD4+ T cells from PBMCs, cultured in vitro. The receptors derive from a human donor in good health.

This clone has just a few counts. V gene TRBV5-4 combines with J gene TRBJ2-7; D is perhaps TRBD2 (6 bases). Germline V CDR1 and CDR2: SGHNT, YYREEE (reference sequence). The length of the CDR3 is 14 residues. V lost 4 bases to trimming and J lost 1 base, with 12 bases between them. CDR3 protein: CASSPGGRSYEQYF. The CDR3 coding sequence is TGTGCCAGCAGCCCCGGAGGGAGATCCTACGAGCAGTACTTC.

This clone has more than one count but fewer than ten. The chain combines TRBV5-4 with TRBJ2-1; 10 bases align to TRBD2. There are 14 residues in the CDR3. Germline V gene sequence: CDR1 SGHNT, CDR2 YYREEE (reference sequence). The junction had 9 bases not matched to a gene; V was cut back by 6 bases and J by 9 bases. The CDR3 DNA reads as TGTGCCAGCACGGCTAGCGGGAGAATAACTGAGCAGTTCTTC. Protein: CASTASGRITEQFF.

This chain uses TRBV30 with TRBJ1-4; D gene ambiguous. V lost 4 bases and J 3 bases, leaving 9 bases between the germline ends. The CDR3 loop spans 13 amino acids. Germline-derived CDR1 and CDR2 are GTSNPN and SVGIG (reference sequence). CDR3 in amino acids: CAWNPGPNEKLFF. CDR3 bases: TGTGCCTGGAACCCAGGCCCTAATGAAAAACTGTTTTTT.

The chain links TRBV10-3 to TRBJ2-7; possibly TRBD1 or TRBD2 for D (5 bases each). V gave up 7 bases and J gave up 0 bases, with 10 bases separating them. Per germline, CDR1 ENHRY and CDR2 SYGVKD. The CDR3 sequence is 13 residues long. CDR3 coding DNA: TGTGCCATCACCCCCGGGACCTCCTACGAGCAGTACTTC. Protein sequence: CAITPGTSYEQYF.

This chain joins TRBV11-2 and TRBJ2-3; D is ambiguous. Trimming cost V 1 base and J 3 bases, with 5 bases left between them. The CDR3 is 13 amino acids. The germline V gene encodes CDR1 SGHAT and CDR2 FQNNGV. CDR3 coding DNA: TGTGCCAGCAGCTTAGGAAATACAGATACGCAGTATTTT. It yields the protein CASSLGNTDTQYF.